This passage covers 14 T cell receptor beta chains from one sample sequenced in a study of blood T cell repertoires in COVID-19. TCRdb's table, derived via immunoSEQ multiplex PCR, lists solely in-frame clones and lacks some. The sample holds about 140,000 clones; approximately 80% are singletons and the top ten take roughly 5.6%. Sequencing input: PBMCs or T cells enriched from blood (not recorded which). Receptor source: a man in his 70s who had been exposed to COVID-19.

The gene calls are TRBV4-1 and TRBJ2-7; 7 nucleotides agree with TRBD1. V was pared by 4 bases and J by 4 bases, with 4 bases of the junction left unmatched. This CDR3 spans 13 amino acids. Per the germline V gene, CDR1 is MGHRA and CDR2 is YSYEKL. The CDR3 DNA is TGCGCCAGCAGCCTACCGACAGGGTACGAGCAGTACTTC. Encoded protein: CASSLPTGYEQYF.

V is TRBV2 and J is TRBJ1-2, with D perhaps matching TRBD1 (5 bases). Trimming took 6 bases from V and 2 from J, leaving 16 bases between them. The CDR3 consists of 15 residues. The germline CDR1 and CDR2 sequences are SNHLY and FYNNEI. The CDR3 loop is CASRASDGGNYGYTF. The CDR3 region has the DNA TGTGCCAGCAGGGCAAGTGACGGGGGAAACTATGGCTACACCTTC. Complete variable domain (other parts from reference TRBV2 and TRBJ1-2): EPEVTQTPSHQVTQMGQEVILRCVPISNHLYFYWYRQILGQKVEFLVSFYNNEISEKSEIFDDQFSVERPDGSNFTLKIRSTKLEDSAMYFCASRASDGGNYGYTFGSGTRLTVV.

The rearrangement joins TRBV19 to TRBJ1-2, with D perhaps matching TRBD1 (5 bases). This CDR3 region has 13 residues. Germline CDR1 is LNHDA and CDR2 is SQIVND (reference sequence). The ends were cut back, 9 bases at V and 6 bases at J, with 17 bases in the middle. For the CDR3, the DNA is TGTGCCAGCCGCTCGGATTTAGGGGATGGCTACACCTTC. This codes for CASRSDLGDGYTF.

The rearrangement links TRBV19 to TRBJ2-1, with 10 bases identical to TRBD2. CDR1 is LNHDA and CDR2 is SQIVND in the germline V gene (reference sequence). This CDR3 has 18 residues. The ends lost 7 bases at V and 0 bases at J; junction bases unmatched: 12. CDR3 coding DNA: TGTGCCAGTACCCCGTTCGGAACTAGCGGGGTCTCCTACAATGAGCAGTTCTTC. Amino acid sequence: CASTPFGTSGVSYNEQFF.

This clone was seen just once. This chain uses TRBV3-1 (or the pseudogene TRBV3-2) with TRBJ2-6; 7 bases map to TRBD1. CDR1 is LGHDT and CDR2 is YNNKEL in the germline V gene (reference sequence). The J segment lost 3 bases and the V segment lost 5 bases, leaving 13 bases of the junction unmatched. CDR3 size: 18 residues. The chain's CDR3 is CASSSRQGDLIGANVLTF. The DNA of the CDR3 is TGTGCCAGCAGCTCCCGACAGGGTGATCTGATTGGGGCCAACGTCCTGACTTTC.

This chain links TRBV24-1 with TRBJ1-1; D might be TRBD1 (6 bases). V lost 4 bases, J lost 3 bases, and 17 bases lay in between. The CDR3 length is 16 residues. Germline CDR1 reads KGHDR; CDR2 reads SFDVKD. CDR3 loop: CATSDSGVPGDTEAFF. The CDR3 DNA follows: TGTGCCACCAGTGACTCAGGGGTCCCCGGGGACACTGAAGCTTTCTTT.

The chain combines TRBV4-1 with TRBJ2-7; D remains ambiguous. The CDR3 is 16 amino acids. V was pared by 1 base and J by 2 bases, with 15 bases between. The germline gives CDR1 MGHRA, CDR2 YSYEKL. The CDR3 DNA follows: TGCGCCAGCAGCCAAGGGTTCGCCGTCAGTACCTACGAGCAGTACTTC. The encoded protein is CASSQGFAVSTYEQYF.

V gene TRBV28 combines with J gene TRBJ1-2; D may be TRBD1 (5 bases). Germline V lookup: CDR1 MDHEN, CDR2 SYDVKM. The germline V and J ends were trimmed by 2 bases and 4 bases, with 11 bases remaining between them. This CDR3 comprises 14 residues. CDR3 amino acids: CASSLGAGGYGYTF. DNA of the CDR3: TGTGCCAGCAGTTTAGGCGCGGGGGGCTATGGCTACACCTTC.

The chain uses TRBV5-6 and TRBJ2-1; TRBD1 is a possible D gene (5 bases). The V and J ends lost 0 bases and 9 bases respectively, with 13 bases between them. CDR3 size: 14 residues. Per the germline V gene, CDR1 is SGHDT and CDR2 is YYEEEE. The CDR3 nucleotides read TGTGCCAGCAGCTTGGCCCCAGGGTTCGGTGAGCAGTTCTTC. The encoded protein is CASSLAPGFGEQFF.

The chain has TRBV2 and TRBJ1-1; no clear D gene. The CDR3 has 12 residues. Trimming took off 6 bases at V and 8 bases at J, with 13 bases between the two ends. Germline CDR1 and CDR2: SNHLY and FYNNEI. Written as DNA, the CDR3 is TGTGCCAGCAGCCGACACCCCCGGGAAGCTTTCTTT. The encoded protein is CASSRHPREAFF.

The CDR3 reads CASSIGGIEAGEQYF. For the CDR3, the DNA is TGTGCCAGTAGTATAGGGGGAATAGAAGCGGGCGAGCAGTACTTC. This chain uses TRBV19 with TRBJ2-7, with a weak D call TRBD2 (6 bases). V was pared by 1 base and J by 6 bases, with 16 bases between. Germline V gives CDR1 LNHDA, CDR2 SQIVND (reference sequence). The length of the CDR3 is 15 residues.

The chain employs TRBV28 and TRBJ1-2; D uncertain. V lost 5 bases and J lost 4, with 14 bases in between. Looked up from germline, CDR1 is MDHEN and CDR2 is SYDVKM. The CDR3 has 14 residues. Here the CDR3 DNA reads TGTGCCAGCAGTCCGGGTGCCGAACTCTATGGCTACACCTTC. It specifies CASSPGAELYGYTF.

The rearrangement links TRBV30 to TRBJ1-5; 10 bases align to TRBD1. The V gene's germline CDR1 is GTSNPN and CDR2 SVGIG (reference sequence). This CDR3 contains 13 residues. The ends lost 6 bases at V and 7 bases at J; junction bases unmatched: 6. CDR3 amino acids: CACDRGRAQPQHF. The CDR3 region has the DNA TGTGCCTGTGACAGGGGGCGGGCGCAGCCCCAGCATTTT.

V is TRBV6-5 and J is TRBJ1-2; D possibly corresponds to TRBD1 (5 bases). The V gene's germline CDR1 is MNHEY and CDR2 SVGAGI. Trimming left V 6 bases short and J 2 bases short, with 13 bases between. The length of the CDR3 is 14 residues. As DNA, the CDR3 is TGTGCCAGCAGGGGGCCAGGCCCGAACTATGGCTACACCTTC. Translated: CASRGPGPNYGYTF.